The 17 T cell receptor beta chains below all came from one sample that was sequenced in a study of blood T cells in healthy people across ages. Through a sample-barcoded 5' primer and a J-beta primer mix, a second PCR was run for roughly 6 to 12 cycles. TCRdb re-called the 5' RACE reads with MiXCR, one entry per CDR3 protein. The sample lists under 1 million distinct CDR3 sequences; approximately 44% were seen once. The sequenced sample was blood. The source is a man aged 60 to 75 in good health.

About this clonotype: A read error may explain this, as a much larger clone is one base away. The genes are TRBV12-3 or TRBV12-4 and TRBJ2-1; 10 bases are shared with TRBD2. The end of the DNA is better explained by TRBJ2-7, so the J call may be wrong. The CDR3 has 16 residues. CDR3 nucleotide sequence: TGTGCCAGCAGTCCTAGCGGGGGCCGATCCTACAATGAGCAGTACTTC. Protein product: CASSPSGGRSYNEQYF.

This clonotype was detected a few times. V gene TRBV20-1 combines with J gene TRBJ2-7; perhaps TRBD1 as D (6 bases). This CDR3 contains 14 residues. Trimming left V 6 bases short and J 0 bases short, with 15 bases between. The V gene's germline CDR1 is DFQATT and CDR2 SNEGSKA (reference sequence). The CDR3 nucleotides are TGCAGTGCGGAGAGAGGGGGTTCCTCCTACGAGCAGTACTTC. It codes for CSAERGGSSYEQYF.

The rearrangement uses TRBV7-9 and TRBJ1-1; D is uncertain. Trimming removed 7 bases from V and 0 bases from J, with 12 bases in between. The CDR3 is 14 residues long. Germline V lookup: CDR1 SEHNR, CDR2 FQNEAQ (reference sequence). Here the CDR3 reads CASKWEEVNTEAFF. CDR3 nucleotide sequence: TGTGCCAGCAAGTGGGAGGAGGTGAACACTGAAGCTTTCTTT.

In DNA, the CDR3 is TGCAGTGCCGATACAGGGGTCCAGCGCGAGCAGTACTTC. Protein: CSADTGVQREQYF. The gene calls are TRBV20-1 and TRBJ2-4; 7 positions match TRBD1. TRBJ2-7 matches the DNA end more closely, so the J call is doubtful. The CDR3 runs 13 residues. The germline CDR1 and CDR2 sequences are DFQATT and SNEGSKA (reference sequence).

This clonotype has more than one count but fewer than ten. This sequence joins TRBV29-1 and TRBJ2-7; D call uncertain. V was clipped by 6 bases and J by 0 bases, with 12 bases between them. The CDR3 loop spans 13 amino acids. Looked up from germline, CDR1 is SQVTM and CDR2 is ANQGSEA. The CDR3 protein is CSVGRVDSYEQYF. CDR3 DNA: TGCAGCGTGGGTAGGGTCGACTCCTACGAGCAGTACTTC.

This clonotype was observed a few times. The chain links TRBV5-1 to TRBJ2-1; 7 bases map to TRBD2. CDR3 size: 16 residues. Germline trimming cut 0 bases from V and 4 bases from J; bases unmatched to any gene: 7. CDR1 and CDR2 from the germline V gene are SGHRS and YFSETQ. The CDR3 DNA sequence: TGCGCCAGCAGCTTGGCTGGCGGGGGAGGGTACAATGAGCAGTTCTTC. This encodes CASSLAGGGGYNEQFF. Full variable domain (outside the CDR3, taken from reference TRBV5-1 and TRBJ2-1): KAGVTQTPRYLIKTRGQQVTLSCSPISGHRSVSWYQQTPGQGLQFLFEYFSETQRNKGNFPGRFSGRQFSNSRSEMNVSTLELGDSALYLCASSLAGGGGYNEQFFGPGTRLTVL.

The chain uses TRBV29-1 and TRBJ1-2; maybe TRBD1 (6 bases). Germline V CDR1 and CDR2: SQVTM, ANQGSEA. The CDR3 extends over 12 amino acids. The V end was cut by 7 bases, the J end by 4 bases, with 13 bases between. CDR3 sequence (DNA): TGCAGCGCCCCCGACAGGCCCTATGGCTACACCTTC. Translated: CSAPDRPYGYTF.

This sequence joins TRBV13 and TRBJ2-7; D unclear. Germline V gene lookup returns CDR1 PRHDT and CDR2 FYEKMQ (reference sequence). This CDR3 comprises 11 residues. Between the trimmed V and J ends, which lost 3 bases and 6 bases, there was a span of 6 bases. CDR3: CASSFWGEQYF. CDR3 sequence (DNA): TGTGCCAGCAGCTTTTGGGGCGAGCAGTACTTC. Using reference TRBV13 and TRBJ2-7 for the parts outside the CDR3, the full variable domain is AAGVIQSPRHLIKEKRETATLKCYPIPRHDTVYWYQQGPGQDPQFLISFYEKMQSDKGSIPDRFSAQQFSDYHSELNMSSLELGDSALYFCASSFWGEQYFGPGTRLTVT.

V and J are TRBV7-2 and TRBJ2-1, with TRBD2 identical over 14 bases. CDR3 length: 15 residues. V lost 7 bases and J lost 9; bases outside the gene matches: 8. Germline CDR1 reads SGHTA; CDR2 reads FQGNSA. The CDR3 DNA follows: TGTGCCAGCACCGGGACTAGCGGGAGTTTCAGTGAGCAGTTCTTC. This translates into CASTGTSGSFSEQFF.

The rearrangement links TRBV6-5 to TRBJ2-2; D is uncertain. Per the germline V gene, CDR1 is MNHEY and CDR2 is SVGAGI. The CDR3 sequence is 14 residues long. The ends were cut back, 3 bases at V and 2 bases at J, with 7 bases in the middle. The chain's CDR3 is CASSYNINTGELFF. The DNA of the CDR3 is TGTGCCAGCAGTTATAACATAAACACCGGGGAGCTGTTTTTT.

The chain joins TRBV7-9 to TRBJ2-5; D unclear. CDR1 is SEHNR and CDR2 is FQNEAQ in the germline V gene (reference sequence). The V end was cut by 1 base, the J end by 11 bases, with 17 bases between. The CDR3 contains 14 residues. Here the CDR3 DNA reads TGTGCCAGCAGCTTAGGGCAGCCTCTGGATGAGCAGTACTTC. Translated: CASSLGQPLDEQYF.

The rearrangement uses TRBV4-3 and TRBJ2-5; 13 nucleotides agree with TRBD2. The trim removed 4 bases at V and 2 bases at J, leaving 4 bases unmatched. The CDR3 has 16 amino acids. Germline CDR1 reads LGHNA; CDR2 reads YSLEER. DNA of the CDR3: TGCGCCAGCAGCCCCGGACTAGCGGGGGTTCAAGAGACCCAGTACTTC. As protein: CASSPGLAGVQETQYF.

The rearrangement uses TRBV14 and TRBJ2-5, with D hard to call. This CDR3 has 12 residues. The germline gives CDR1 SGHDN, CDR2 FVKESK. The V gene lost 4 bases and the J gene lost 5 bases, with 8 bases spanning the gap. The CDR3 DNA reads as TGTGCCAGCAGCCGATTCGGGGAGACCCAGTACTTC. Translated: CASSRFGETQYF.

DNA of the CDR3: TGTGCCAGCAACGACCCAGTGGACAATGAGCAGTTCTTC. This encodes CASNDPVDNEQFF. This chain connects TRBV7-2 to TRBJ2-1, with D hard to call. The CDR3 is 13 residues long. The germline gives CDR1 SGHTA, CDR2 FQGNSA. V was trimmed by 7 bases and J by 5 bases, leaving 12 bases between them.

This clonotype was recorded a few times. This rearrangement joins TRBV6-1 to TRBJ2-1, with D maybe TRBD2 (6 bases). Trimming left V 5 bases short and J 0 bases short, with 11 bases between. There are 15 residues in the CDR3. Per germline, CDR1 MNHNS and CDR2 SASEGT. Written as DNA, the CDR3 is TGTGCCAGCAGTCGGGACGGGAGCTCCTACAATGAGCAGTTCTTC. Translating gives CASSRDGSSYNEQFF.

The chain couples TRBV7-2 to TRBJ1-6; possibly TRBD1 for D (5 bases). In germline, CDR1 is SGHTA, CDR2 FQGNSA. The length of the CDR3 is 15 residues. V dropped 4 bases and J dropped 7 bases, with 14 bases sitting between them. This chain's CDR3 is CASSSAHRNNSPLHF. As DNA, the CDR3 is TGTGCCAGCAGCTCCGCCCACAGGAACAATTCACCCCTCCACTTT.

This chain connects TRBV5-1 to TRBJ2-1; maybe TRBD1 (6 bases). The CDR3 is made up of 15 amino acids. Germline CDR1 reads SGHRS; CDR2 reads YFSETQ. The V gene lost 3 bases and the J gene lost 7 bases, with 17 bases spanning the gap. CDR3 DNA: TGCGCCAGCAGCTCCGGGACATTGAGGGGAAATGAGCAGTTCTTC. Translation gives CASSSGTLRGNEQFF.